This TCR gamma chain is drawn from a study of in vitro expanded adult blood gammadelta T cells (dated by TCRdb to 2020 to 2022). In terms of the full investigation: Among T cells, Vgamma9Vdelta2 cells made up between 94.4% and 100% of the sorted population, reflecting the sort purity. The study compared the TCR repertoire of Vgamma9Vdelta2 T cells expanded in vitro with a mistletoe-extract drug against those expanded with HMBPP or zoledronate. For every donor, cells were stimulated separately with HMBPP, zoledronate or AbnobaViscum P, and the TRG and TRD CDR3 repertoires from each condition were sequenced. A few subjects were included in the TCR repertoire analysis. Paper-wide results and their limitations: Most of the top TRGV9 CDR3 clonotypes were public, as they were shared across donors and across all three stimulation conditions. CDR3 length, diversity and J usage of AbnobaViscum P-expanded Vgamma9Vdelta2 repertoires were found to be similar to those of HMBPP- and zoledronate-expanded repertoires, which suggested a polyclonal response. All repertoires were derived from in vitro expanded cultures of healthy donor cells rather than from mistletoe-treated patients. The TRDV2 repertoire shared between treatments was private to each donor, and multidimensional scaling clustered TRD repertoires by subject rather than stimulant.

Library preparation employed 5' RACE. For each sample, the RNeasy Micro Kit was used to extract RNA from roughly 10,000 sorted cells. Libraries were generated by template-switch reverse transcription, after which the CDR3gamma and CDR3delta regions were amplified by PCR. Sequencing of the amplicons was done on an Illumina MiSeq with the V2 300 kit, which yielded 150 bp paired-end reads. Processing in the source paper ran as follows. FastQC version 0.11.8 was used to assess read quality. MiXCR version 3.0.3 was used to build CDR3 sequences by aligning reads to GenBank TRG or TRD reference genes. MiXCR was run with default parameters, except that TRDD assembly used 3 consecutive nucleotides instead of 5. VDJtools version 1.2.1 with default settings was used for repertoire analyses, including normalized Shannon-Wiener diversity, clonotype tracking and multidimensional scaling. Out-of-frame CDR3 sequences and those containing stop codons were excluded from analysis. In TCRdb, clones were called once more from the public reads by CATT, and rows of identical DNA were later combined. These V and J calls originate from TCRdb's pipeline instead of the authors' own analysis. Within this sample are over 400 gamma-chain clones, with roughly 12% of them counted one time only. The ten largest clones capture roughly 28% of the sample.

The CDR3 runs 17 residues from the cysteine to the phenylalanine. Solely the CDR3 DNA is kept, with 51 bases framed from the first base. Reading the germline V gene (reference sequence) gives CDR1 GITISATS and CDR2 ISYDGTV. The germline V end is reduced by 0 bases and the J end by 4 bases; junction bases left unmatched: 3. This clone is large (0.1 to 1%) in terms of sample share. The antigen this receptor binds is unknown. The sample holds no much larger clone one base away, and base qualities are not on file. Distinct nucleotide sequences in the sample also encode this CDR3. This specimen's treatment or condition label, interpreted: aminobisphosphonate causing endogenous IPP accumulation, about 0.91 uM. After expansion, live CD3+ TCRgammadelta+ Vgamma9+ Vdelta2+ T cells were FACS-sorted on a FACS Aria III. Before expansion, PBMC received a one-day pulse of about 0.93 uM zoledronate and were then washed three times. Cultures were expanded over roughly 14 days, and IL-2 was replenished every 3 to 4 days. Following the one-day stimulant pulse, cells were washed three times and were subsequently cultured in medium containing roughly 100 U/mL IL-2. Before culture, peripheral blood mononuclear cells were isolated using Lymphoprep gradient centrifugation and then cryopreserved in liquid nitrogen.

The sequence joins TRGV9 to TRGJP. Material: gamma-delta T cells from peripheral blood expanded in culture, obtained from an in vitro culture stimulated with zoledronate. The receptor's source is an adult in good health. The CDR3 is CALWEVHQELGKKIKVF. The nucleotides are TGTGCCTTGTGGGAGGTGCACCAAGAGTTGGGCAAAAAAATCAAGGTATTT.